Presented here are 29 T cell receptor beta chains from one specimen sequenced in a study of Ad26.COV2.S vaccination and SARS-CoV-2 variants. The assay was immunoSEQ multiplex PCR, and TCRdb's table has in-frame clones only and misses some. The table lists roughly 380,000 clones, roughly nine tenths of them singletons. The sequencing used peripheral blood, collected after recovery from COVID-19. All receptors come from a human donor who had recovered from COVID-19.

The V call is TRBV28, the J call TRBJ1-5, with D unclear. The CDR3 consists of 15 residues. The V gene's germline CDR1 is MDHEN and CDR2 SYDVKM. The V gene lost 6 bases and the J gene lost 6 bases, with 18 bases spanning the gap. CDR3 nucleotide sequence: TGTGCCAGCAGAACGCTAGCGCAGGTAGTTCAGCCCCAGCATTTT. Translation: CASRTLAQVVQPQHF.

The chain links TRBV4-3 to TRBJ1-2, with D unclear. V lost 4 bases to trimming and J lost 4 bases, with 16 bases between them. The CDR3 length is 15 residues. CDR1 LGHNA and CDR2 YSLEER come from the germline V gene. CDR3 bases: TGCGCCAGCAGCCGTACGTACCAGGCCTCCTATGGCTACACCTTC. Amino acids: CASSRTYQASYGYTF.

CDR3 coding DNA: TGTGCCAGCAGTGACTCTTGGGTTTTGGGCGGCTACACCTTC. This translates into CASSDSWVLGGYTF. This chain uses TRBV6-4 with TRBJ1-2; no clear D. The CDR3 covers 14 residues. In germline, CDR1 is MRHNA, CDR2 SNTAGT. With 0 bases removed from V and 8 bases from J, the gap between germline ends came to 13 bases.

This chain joins TRBV5-4 and TRBJ1-1; TRBD1 matches at 8 bases. CDR1 and CDR2 (germline): SGHNT, YYREEE (reference sequence). Losses at the gene ends were 4 bases for V and 6 bases for J; bases not matched to a gene: 17. This CDR3 contains 17 residues. CDR3 sequence: CASSKSTGARVMSEAFF. In DNA, the CDR3 is TGTGCCAGCAGCAAGTCGACAGGGGCGAGGGTGATGTCTGAAGCTTTCTTT.

V usage is TRBV19 and J usage is TRBJ2-7; D is possibly TRBD2 (6 bases). This CDR3 has 15 residues. V dropped 6 bases and J dropped 2 bases, with 17 bases sitting between them. Germline values: CDR1 LNHDA, CDR2 SQIVND (reference sequence). The CDR3 region is CASRTSFRETYEQYF. In nucleotides, the CDR3 is TGTGCCAGTAGGACCAGTTTTCGGGAGACCTACGAGCAGTACTTC. The full variable domain, with the rest looked up from reference TRBV19 and TRBJ2-7, is DGGITQSPKYLFRKEGQNVTLSCEQNLNHDAMYWYRQDPGQGLRLIYYSQIVNDFQKGDIAEGYSVSREKKESFPLTVTSAQKNPTAFYLCASRTSFRETYEQYFGPGTRLTVT.

This chain connects TRBV2 to TRBJ1-1, with D hard to call. The germline CDR1 and CDR2 sequences are SNHLY and FYNNEI. The CDR3 is 11 residues long. V was shortened by 7 bases and J by 4 bases, with 7 bases between the two germline ends. The CDR3 DNA is TGTGCCAGCATCAGGACCACTGAAGCTTTCTTT. Translated, it gives CASIRTTEAFF. The full variable domain, completed using reference TRBV2 and TRBJ1-1, is EPEVTQTPSHQVTQMGQEVILRCVPISNHLYFYWYRQILGQKVEFLVSFYNNEISEKSEIFDDQFSVERPDGSNFTLKIRSTKLEDSAMYFCASIRTTEAFFGQGTRLTVV.

The chain is built from TRBV7-2 and TRBJ1-1, with a tentative D call TRBD1 (6 bases). V lost 1 base to trimming and J lost 4 bases, with 10 bases between them. The V gene's germline CDR1 is SGHTA and CDR2 FQGNSA. The CDR3 runs 14 residues. In DNA, the CDR3 is TGTGCCAGCAGCTTAGACAGGGTGGGCACTGAAGCTTTCTTT. It yields the protein CASSLDRVGTEAFF.

The genes are TRBV3-1 (or the pseudogene TRBV3-2) and TRBJ1-6; D unresolved. V lost 5 bases, J lost 8 bases, and 13 bases lay in between. The CDR3 length is 14 residues. Germline assignment: CDR1 LGHDT and CDR2 YNNKEL (reference sequence). The CDR3 sequence: CASSNPDLYSPLHF. In nucleotides, the CDR3 is TGTGCCAGCAGCAACCCGGACCTCTATTCACCCCTCCACTTT.

The chain combines TRBV3-1 (or the pseudogene TRBV3-2) with TRBJ1-1; TRBD1 matches at 7 bases. This CDR3 spans 14 amino acids. V lost 4 bases to trimming and J lost 5 bases; unmatched junction nucleotides: 7. Germline assignment: CDR1 LGHDT and CDR2 YNNKEL (reference sequence). The CDR3 sequence: CASSPQGSETEAFF. The CDR3 DNA follows: TGTGCCAGCAGCCCACAGGGGAGTGAAACTGAAGCTTTCTTT.

There are a few counts of this clone. The chain joins TRBV10-2 to TRBJ2-5; no reliable D call. CDR3 length: 14 residues. V gave up 0 bases and J gave up 5 bases, with 10 bases separating them. The germline CDR1 and CDR2 sequences are WSHSY and SAAADI. The CDR3 DNA reads as TGCGCCAGCAGTGAGTCCACCGGGCGGGAGACCCAGTACTTC. Protein sequence: CASSESTGRETQYF.

The rearrangement joins TRBV27 to TRBJ1-6; TRBD1 might be the D (6 bases). Germline V gives CDR1 MNHEY, CDR2 SMNVEV (reference sequence). Between the trimmed V and J ends, which lost 3 bases and 6 bases, there was a span of 9 bases. The CDR3 totals 14 residues. Here the CDR3 reads CASSLNRANSPLHF. For the CDR3, the DNA is TGTGCCAGCAGTTTGAACAGGGCTAATTCACCCCTCCACTTT.

The chain combines TRBV9 with TRBJ2-5; 10 nucleotides align to TRBD2. This CDR3 comprises 15 residues. The ends lost 4 bases at V and 3 bases at J; junction bases unmatched: 6. Germline CDR1 and CDR2: SGDLS and YYNGEE. In DNA form, the CDR3 reads TGTGCCAGCAGCTCGTGGACTAGCGGTAAAGAGACCCAGTACTTC. Translating it yields CASSSWTSGKETQYF. The whole variable domain, remainder taken from reference TRBV9 and TRBJ2-5, is DSGVTQTPKHLITATGQRVTLRCSPRSGDLSVYWYQQSLDQGLQFLIQYYNGEERAKGNILERFSAQQFPDLHSELNLSSLELGDSALYFCASSSWTSGKETQYFGPGTRLLVL.

This chain uses TRBV5-1 with TRBJ1-2, with 8 bases fitting TRBD1. In germline, CDR1 is SGHRS, CDR2 YFSETQ. V lost 0 bases, J lost 7 bases, and 5 bases stayed unmatched. CDR3 length: 14 amino acids. DNA of the CDR3: TGCGCCAGCAGCTTGGAGCAGGGGGCGCGTGGCTACACCTTC. Residues: CASSLEQGARGYTF.

The J gene is TRBJ2-7, the V gene TRBV10-1, with D possibly TRBD1 on 6 matching bases. V was pared by 3 bases and J by 4 bases, with 16 bases between. The germline CDR1 and CDR2 sequences are WNHNN and SYGVQD (reference sequence). The CDR3 is 15 residues long. CDR3 sequence (DNA): TGCGCCAGCAGTGACCCCACCCGGGGACAATACGAGCAGTACTTC. Amino acids: CASSDPTRGQYEQYF.

This chain links TRBV6-6 with TRBJ1-5, with D uncertain. The CDR3 is made up of 14 amino acids. The V end lost 2 bases, the J end lost 6 bases, and 11 bases lay between the germline ends. The germline CDR1 and CDR2 sequences are MNHNY and SVGAGI (reference sequence). In nucleotides, the CDR3 is TGTGCCAGCAGTTACGATCGGGTTACTCAGCCCCAGCATTTT. The encoded protein is CASSYDRVTQPQHF.

The chain uses TRBV19 and TRBJ1-2; TRBD1 aligns across 8 bases. V shed 3 bases, J shed 7 bases, and the junction held 10 bases outside the gene matches. CDR1 is LNHDA, CDR2 SQIVND, per germline (reference sequence). This CDR3 is built from 15 residues. CDR3 nucleotide sequence: TGTGCCAGTAGTATTGGTCGGGACAGGTCCGGTGGCTACACCTTC. Protein: CASSIGRDRSGGYTF.

The J gene is TRBJ1-2, the V gene TRBV18, with D possibly TRBD1 on 6 matching bases. CDR3 length: 16 amino acids. Germline-derived CDR1 and CDR2 are KGHSH and LQKENI. Trimming removed 3 bases at V and 4 bases at J, with 18 bases between. The CDR3 DNA is TGTGCCAGCTCACCCCTTCCAGGGGCCCAGGCCTATGGCTACACCTTC. Protein: CASSPLPGAQAYGYTF.

The V call is TRBV4-2, the J call TRBJ1-4; D is possibly TRBD1 (5 bases). Trimming stripped 10 bases from V and 3 bases from J, with 18 bases between. Per germline, CDR1 LGHNA and CDR2 YNFKEQ. The CDR3 length is 15 residues. The CDR3 DNA reads TGTGCCACGGCTGCAGGGAAACAAGCTAATGAAAAACTGTTTTTT. As protein: CATAAGKQANEKLFF.

V is TRBV6-5 and J is TRBJ1-3, with a possible D match to TRBD1 (6 bases). Germline loops: CDR1 MNHEY, CDR2 SVGAGI. This CDR3 contains 15 residues. Trimming left V 6 bases short and J 7 bases short, with 19 bases between. The CDR3 spells CASRYRGGQGNTIYF. CDR3 sequence (DNA): TGTGCCAGCAGATACCGTGGGGGCCAAGGGAACACCATATATTTT.

In this sample, this clone turned up once. The chain employs TRBV2 and TRBJ2-3; a possible D gene is TRBD1 (6 bases). CDR1 is SNHLY, CDR2 FYNNEI, per germline. This CDR3 has 13 amino acids. V was pared by 7 bases and J by 5 bases, with 13 bases between. The chain's CDR3 is CASNYFRGDTQYF. For the CDR3, the DNA is TGTGCCAGCAATTATTTCAGGGGAGATACGCAGTATTTT. The full variable domain, with the rest looked up from reference TRBV2 and TRBJ2-3, is EPEVTQTPSHQVTQMGQEVILRCVPISNHLYFYWYRQILGQKVEFLVSFYNNEISEKSEIFDDQFSVERPDGSNFTLKIRSTKLEDSAMYFCASNYFRGDTQYFGPGTRLTVL.

The chain carries TRBV10-1 and TRBJ2-5; D possibly corresponds to TRBD2 (6 bases). CDR1 and CDR2 from the germline V gene are WNHNN and SYGVQD (reference sequence). The V and J ends lost 2 bases and 1 base respectively, with 14 bases between them. The CDR3 contains 16 residues. CDR3 DNA sequence: TGCGCCAGCAGTGAGCCCAAAAGCGGGTTCCAAGAGACCCAGTACTTC. Protein product: CASSEPKSGFQETQYF.

The rearrangement joins TRBV21-1 to TRBJ2-5; the table's D call, TRBD2, has no DNA check behind it. TRBV21-1 is described as a pseudogene. There are 17 residues in the CDR3. The CDR3 DNA is TGTGCCAGCAGCAAAATGGGGACTAGCGGGGGGACAGAGACCCAGTACTTC. Residues: CASSKMGTSGGTETQYF.

The chain combines TRBV4-1 with TRBJ2-1; 7 nucleotides line up with TRBD2. Germline V lookup: CDR1 MGHRA, CDR2 YSYEKL. The CDR3 is 16 residues long. Trimming at V came to 4 bases and at J to 0 bases, leaving 6 bases not matched to a gene. CDR3 sequence: CASSPLRGDSYNEQFF. CDR3 DNA sequence: TGCGCCAGCAGCCCCCTACGGGGGGACTCCTACAATGAGCAGTTCTTC.

This chain joins TRBV29-1 and TRBJ2-6; tentatively, D is TRBD1 (6 bases). This CDR3 comprises 16 residues. Germline CDR1 SQVTM, CDR2 ANQGSEA. V shed 4 bases and J shed 1 base, with 14 bases lying between them. The DNA of the CDR3 is TGCAGCGTTGCGGGCAGGGGAAATTCTGGGGCCAACGTCCTGACTTTC. As protein: CSVAGRGNSGANVLTF.

The chain combines TRBV7-9 with TRBJ1-2; no definite D call. The V gene lost 5 bases and the J gene lost 1 base, with 20 bases spanning the gap. The CDR3 is 17 amino acids. Germline assignment: CDR1 SEHNR and CDR2 FQNEAQ (reference sequence). In DNA, the CDR3 is TGTGCCAGCAGCCCGTTAATAGGCCCAAGGGATAACTATGGCTACACCTTC. Its translation is CASSPLIGPRDNYGYTF.

CDR3 coding DNA: TGTGCCAGCAGCTCGAACGCAGGGTTGGAAGCTTTCTTT. It is translated as CASSSNAGLEAFF. The chain joins TRBV7-2 to TRBJ1-1, with a weak D call TRBD1 (5 bases). V dropped 4 bases and J dropped 8 bases, with 14 bases sitting between them. This CDR3 spans 13 amino acids. The V gene's germline CDR1 is SGHTA and CDR2 FQGNSA.

This chain connects TRBV29-1 to TRBJ1-2; D might be TRBD1 (6 bases). The V gene lost 6 bases and the J gene lost 2 bases, with 7 bases spanning the gap. The CDR3 spans 11 residues. Germline V gives CDR1 SQVTM, CDR2 ANQGSEA. The DNA for the CDR3 is TGCAGCGTCCAGGGGAACTATGGCTACACCTTC. It encodes CSVQGNYGYTF.

The V call is TRBV15, the J call TRBJ1-5; 8 bases align to TRBD1. Germline V CDR1 and CDR2: LNHNV, YYDKDF (reference sequence). The CDR3 has 15 amino acids. Trimming cost V 5 bases and J 4 bases; bases outside gene matches: 7. CDR3 residues: CATSPEQGGNQPQHF. The CDR3 nucleotides read TGTGCCACCAGCCCCGAACAGGGGGGTAATCAGCCCCAGCATTTT.

The V call is TRBV3-1 (or the pseudogene TRBV3-2), the J call TRBJ1-1; TRBD1 agrees at 8 bases. The CDR3 has 15 residues. Looked up from germline, CDR1 is LGHDT and CDR2 is YNNKEL (reference sequence). V lost 4 bases and J lost 1; bases outside the gene matches: 5. The CDR3: CASSPLGTGNTEAFF. CDR3 nucleotides: TGTGCCAGCAGCCCGCTCGGGACAGGGAACACTGAAGCTTTCTTT.